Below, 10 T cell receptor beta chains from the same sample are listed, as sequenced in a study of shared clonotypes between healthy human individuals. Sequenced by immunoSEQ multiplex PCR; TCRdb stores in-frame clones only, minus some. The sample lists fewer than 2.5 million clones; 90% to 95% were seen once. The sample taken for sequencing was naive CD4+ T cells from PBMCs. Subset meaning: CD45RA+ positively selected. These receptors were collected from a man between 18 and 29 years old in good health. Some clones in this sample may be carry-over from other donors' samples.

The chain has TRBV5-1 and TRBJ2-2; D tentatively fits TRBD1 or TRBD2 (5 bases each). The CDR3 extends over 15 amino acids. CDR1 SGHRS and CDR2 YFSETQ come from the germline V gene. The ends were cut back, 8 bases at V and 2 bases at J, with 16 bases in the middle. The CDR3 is CASTPQGPNTGELFF. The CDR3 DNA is TGCGCCAGTACCCCGCAGGGACCTAACACCGGGGAGCTGTTTTTT. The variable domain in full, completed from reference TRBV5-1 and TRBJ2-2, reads KAGVTQTPRYLIKTRGQQVTLSCSPISGHRSVSWYQQTPGQGLQFLFEYFSETQRNKGNFPGRFSGRQFSNSRSEMNVSTLELGDSALYLCASTPQGPNTGELFFGEGSRLTVL.

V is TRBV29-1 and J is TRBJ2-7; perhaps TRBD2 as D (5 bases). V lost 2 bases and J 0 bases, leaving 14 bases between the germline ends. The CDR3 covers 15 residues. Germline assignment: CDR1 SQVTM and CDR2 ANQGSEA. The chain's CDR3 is CSVESRSGGSYEQYF. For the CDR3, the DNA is TGCAGCGTTGAAAGTAGGTCAGGAGGCTCCTACGAGCAGTACTTC.

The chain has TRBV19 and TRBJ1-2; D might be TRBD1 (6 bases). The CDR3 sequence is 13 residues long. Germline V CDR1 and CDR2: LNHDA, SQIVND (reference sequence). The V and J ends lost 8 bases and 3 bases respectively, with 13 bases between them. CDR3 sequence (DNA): TGTGCCAGTGAGGGGGTAAACGACTATGGCTACACCTTC. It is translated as CASEGVNDYGYTF.

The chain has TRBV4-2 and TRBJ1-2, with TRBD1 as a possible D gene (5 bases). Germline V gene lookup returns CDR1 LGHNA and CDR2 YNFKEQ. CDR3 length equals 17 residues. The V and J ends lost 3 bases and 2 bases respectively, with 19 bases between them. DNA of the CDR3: TGTGCCAGCAGCCAGAGCGGGACGGGCCAAAGGAACTATGGCTACACCTTC. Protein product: CASSQSGTGQRNYGYTF.

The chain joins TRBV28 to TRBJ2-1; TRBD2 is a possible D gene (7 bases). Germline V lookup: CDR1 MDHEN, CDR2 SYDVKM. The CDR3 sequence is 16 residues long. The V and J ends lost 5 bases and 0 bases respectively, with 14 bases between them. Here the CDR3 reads CASSGRGPISYNEQFF. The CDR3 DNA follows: TGTGCCAGCAGTGGGCGGGGGCCGATCTCCTACAATGAGCAGTTCTTC.

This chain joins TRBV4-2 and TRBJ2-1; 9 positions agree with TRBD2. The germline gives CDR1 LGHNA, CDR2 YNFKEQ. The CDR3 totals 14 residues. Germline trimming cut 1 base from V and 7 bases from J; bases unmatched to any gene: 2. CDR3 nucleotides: TGTGCCAGCAGCCAAGGCCTAGCGGGGAATGAGCAGTTCTTC. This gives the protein CASSQGLAGNEQFF.

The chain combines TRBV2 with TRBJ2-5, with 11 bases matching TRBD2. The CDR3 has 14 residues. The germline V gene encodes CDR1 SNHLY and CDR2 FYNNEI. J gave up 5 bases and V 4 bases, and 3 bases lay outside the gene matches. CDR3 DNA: TGTGCCAGCAGTGTGGCTAGCGGGAGGGAGACCCAGTACTTC. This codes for CASSVASGRETQYF.

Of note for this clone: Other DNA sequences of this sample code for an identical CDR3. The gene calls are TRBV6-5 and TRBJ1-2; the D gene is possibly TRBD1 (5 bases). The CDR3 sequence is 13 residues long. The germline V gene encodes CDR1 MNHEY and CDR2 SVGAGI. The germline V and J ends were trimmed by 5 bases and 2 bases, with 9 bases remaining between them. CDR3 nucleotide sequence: TGTGCCAGCAGTCCCAGGGAAAACTATGGCTACACCTTC. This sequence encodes CASSPRENYGYTF.

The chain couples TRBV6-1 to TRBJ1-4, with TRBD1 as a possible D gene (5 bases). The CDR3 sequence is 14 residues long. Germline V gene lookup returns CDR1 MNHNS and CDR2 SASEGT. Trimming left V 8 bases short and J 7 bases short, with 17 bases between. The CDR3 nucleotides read TGTGCCAGCGGGGGATTAGGCGAGAGTGAAAAACTGTTTTTT. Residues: CASGGLGESEKLFF.

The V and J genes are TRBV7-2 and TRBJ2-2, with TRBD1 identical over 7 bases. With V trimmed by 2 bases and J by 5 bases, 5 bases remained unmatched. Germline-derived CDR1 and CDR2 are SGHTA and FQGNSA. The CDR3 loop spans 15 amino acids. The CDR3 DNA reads TGTGCCAGCAGCTTATCCGGGACAGCGACCGGGGAGCTGTTTTTT. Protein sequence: CASSLSGTATGELFF.